This T cell receptor (beta chain) was recovered during a study of blood T cell repertoires in COVID-19. At the level of the study: Acute and convalescent COVID-19 specimens originated in the United States, Italy and Spain.

Per the original methods: Reference gene primer amplification gave nucleated cell count estimates. The table came from immunoSEQ multiplex PCR; TCRdb's copy has only in-frame clones and leaves some out. V, J and clone size are taken as reported in that table, and D and trimming were inferred from the DNA itself. The sample lists fewer than 200,000 clones, 70% to 90% occurring once. The CDR3 spans 14 residues. The V end was cut by 6 bases, the J end by 1 base, with 11 bases between. CDR1 and CDR2 from the germline V gene are SGHTA and FQGNSA. The chain uses TRBV7-2 and TRBJ2-3; TRBD2 is a possible D gene (6 bases). Sequencing input: peripheral blood. This TCR was sampled from a man between 60 and 75 years old with active or convalescent COVID-19. The CDR3 coding sequence is TGTGCCAGCAGGGCAGGAGGGGGCACAGATACGCAGTATTTT. It is translated as CASRAGGGTDTQYF.